This T cell receptor delta chain was documented in a study of gamma-delta T cells after stem cell transplantation (TCRdb year 2016). Taking its sample share into account, this clone is medium-sized (0.01 to 0.1%). Its target antigen remains unknown. Base qualities are not at hand, and no much larger clone is one base apart. Libraries were made using RT-PCR. These reads were obtained on an Illumina MiSeq. Via CATT, TCRdb reprocessed the public reads, and rows with identical DNA were then joined. This sample is represented by 2,500 to 3,000 delta-chain clones; around 21% of them were singletons. 20% to 25% of the sample comes from the top ten. The CDR3 measures 23 amino acids from cysteine to phenylalanine. Of the read, only the CDR3 DNA is kept; its 69 bases are in frame from base 1. V ends up 0 bases short and J 0 bases short, with an unmatched junction base count of 16. As encoded in the germline V gene, CDR1 is GEAIGNYY while CDR2 is EKD.

The sequence came from a human donor. It is not recorded whose cells these are; they may come from a transplant donor. The sequence joins TRDV2 to TRDJ3, with 10 bases aligning to TRDD3. Sample: gamma-delta T cells. CDR3 sequence: CACDTVPPLGDQISSWDTRQMFF. The sequenced DNA: TGTGCCTGTGACACCGTTCCACCACTGGGGGATCAGATCAGCTCCTGGGACACCCGACAGATGTTTTTC.